The text below deals with one T cell receptor (beta chain). This sample was taken from a study of blood T cell repertoires in COVID-19. Study background: T cells, B-cell-depleted T cells, or PBMCs provided the cDNA or gDNA that served as material.

Living in 24 US areas, the participants were between about 18 and 100 years of age. Cohort assignment relied on participant-reported clinical history. Source study methods: Counts of nucleated cells, estimated from reference gene primer amplification, were obtained. Some clones are missing from TCRdb's copy, which holds only in-frame ones; the method was immunoSEQ multiplex PCR. The DNA gave D and trimming, while V, J and clone size come from that table. The sample carries approximately 160,000 clones, around 83% recorded once. The V gene's germline CDR1 is SGHVS and CDR2 FNYEAQ. V lost 8 bases and J 3 bases, leaving 17 bases between the germline ends. CDR3 size: 15 residues.

The chain employs TRBV7-6 and TRBJ2-1, with D maybe TRBD1 (5 bases). The material sequenced was PBMCs or T cells enriched from blood (not recorded which). The receptor was isolated from a woman aged 50 to 60 in a cohort exposed to, infected with or recovered from COVID-19 (not recorded which). As DNA, the CDR3 is TGTGCCAGCGCGACTTTAAGGGGAAACTACAATGAGCAGTTCTTC. Encoded protein: CASATLRGNYNEQFF.